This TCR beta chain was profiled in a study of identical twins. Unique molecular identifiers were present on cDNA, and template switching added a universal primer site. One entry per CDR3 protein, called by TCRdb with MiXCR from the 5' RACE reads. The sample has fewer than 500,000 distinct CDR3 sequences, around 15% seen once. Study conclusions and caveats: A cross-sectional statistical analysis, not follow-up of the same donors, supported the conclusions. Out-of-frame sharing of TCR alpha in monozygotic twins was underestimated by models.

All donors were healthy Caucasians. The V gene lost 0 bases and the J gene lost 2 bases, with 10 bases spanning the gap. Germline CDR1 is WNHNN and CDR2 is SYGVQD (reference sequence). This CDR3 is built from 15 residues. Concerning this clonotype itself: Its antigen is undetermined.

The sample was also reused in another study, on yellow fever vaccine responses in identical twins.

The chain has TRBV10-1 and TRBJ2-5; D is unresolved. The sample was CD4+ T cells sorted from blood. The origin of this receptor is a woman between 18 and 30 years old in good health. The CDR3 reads CASSESTGRQETQYF. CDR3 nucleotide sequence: TGCGCCAGCAGTGAGTCGACTGGGCGTCAAGAGACCCAGTACTTC.